Listed here are 14 T cell receptor beta chains from one sample, sequenced in a study of blood T cell repertoires in COVID-19. Produced via immunoSEQ multiplex PCR; TCRdb's table is partial and in-frame only. The sample lists 65,000 to 85,000 clones; around nine tenths were seen once. Specimen: peripheral blood. The receptors derive from a woman younger than 35 with acute or convalescent COVID-19.

This chain uses TRBV10-3 with TRBJ2-1, with TRBD2 matching over 9 bases. Germline CDR1 and CDR2: ENHRY and SYGVKD. V lost 6 bases, J lost 5 bases, and 11 bases stayed unmatched. This CDR3 spans 16 amino acids. CDR3: CAISQRRGGADNEQFF. CDR3 in DNA: TGTGCCATCAGCCAACGTCGCGGGGGGGCGGACAATGAGCAGTTCTTC.

This clone was found once. The chain recombines TRBV2 with TRBJ2-5, with TRBD2 identical over 7 bases. Losses at the gene ends were 8 bases for V and 4 bases for J; bases not matched to a gene: 10. The CDR3 covers 14 residues. Germline loops: CDR1 SNHLY, CDR2 FYNNEI. The DNA of the CDR3 is TGTGCCAGCCAGCCCACTAGCGCAATAGAGACCCAGTACTTC. Residues: CASQPTSAIETQYF.

The rearrangement joins TRBV6-5 to TRBJ1-3; 7 bases are a match to TRBD1. This CDR3 comprises 15 residues. The V and J ends lost 6 bases and 4 bases, in that order; junction bases with no gene match: 9. Germline V CDR1 and CDR2: MNHEY, SVGAGI. CDR3 residues: CASSPSWGQGNTIYF. For the CDR3, the DNA is TGTGCCAGCAGCCCCTCCTGGGGACAGGGAAACACCATATATTTT.

V usage is TRBV11-2 and J usage is TRBJ2-1; 15 bases match TRBD2. Germline V gives CDR1 SGHAT, CDR2 FQNNGV. The V gene end was trimmed by 2 bases and the J gene end by 7 bases; junction bases not matched to a gene: 3. The CDR3 loop spans 16 amino acids. The CDR3 bases are TGTGCCAGCAGCTTAAGGACTAGCGGGGGGGCAAATGAGCAGTTCTTC. Translated, it gives CASSLRTSGGANEQFF.

CDR3: CASSLLGQETQYF. The CDR3, as DNA: TGTGCCAGCAGTCTACTAGGTCAAGAGACCCAGTACTTC. The chain couples TRBV6-5 to TRBJ2-5; maybe TRBD2 (5 bases). Germline lookup yields CDR1 MNHEY and CDR2 SVGAGI. This CDR3 has 13 residues. V was clipped by 5 bases and J by 2 bases, with 9 bases between them.

V and J are TRBV10-1 and TRBJ2-1; 9 nucleotides line up with TRBD2. V shed 4 bases, J shed 6 bases, and the junction held 1 base outside the gene matches. This CDR3 is 13 amino acids long. Germline assignment: CDR1 WNHNN and CDR2 SYGVQD (reference sequence). CDR3 coding DNA: TGCGCCAGCAGTGCAGCGGGGGGCAATGAGCAGTTCTTC. Encoded protein: CASSAAGGNEQFF.

The chain joins TRBV27 to TRBJ1-4, with D perhaps matching TRBD1 (5 bases). The germline gives CDR1 MNHEY, CDR2 SMNVEV (reference sequence). The V gene lost 4 bases and the J gene lost 5 bases, with 17 bases spanning the gap. The CDR3 length is 16 residues. The DNA of the CDR3 is TGTGCCAGCAGTTCCCGGGGGACGGGCAAGAATGAAAAACTGTTTTTT. Translating it yields CASSSRGTGKNEKLFF.

This sequence joins TRBV5-1 and TRBJ2-2, with D possibly TRBD2 on 6 matching bases. Germline V gene data show CDR1 as SGHRS and CDR2 as YFSETQ. The V and J ends lost 5 bases and 1 base respectively, with 9 bases between them. The CDR3 is 14 residues long. The CDR3 sequence: CASRLAMNTGELFF. The DNA for the CDR3 is TGCGCCAGCAGGCTAGCGATGAACACCGGGGAGCTGTTTTTT.

This clone was observed a handful of times. J is TRBJ2-5 and V is TRBV10-2, with a weak D call TRBD1 (6 bases). This CDR3 has 15 residues. Germline V lookup: CDR1 WSHSY, CDR2 SAAADI. V dropped 7 bases and J dropped 5 bases, with 20 bases sitting between them. CDR3 sequence: CASMKGHNPGETQYF. CDR3 nucleotide sequence: TGCGCCAGCATGAAGGGACACAATCCGGGGGAGACCCAGTACTTC.

The chain links TRBV28 to TRBJ2-7, with a weak D call TRBD1 (6 bases). Trimming removed 5 bases from V and 4 bases from J, with 9 bases in between. The CDR3 loop spans 12 amino acids. The germline V gene encodes CDR1 MDHEN and CDR2 SYDVKM. The CDR3 region is CASSAQGYEQYF. CDR3 in DNA: TGTGCCAGCAGTGCCCAGGGGTACGAGCAGTACTTC.

This clone is labeled medium-sized. The chain carries TRBV6-2 or TRBV6-3 and TRBJ1-2; D gene uncertain. CDR3 length equals 13 residues. Trimming pared 6 bases from V and 0 bases from J, leaving 8 bases between. CDR1 and CDR2 from the germline V gene are MNHEY and SVGEGT. As DNA, the CDR3 is TGTGCCAGCAGCCTCGGGACTAACTATGGCTACACCTTC. It yields the protein CASSLGTNYGYTF.

The chain carries TRBV28 and TRBJ2-2; possible D gene TRBD2, 5 bases. Germline V gene lookup returns CDR1 MDHEN and CDR2 SYDVKM. This CDR3 spans 16 amino acids. V shed 4 bases and J shed 0 bases, with 12 bases lying between them. CDR3 DNA sequence: TGTGCCAGCAGTTCCCGGACTTATTCGAACACCGGGGAGCTGTTTTTT. Encoded protein: CASSSRTYSNTGELFF. The full variable domain, its missing parts supplied by reference TRBV28 and TRBJ2-2, is DVKVTQSSRYLVKRTGEKVFLECVQDMDHENMFWYRQDPGLGLRLIYFSYDVKMKEKGDIPEGYSVSREKKERFSLILESASTNQTSMYLCASSSRTYSNTGELFFGEGSRLTVL.

V and J are TRBV4-1 and TRBJ2-1; 10 nucleotides agree with TRBD2. Per the germline V gene, CDR1 is MGHRA and CDR2 is YSYEKL. The CDR3 spans 16 residues. CDR3 coding DNA: TGCGCGGCAGCCAAAGGGACTAGCGTCTCCTACAATGAGCAGTTCTTC. This codes for CAAAKGTSVSYNEQFF.

This clone has only a few counts. The chain recombines TRBV30 with TRBJ2-1, with 7 bases identical to TRBD2. Germline CDR1 reads GTSNPN; CDR2 reads SVGIG (reference sequence). The CDR3 covers 13 residues. V gave up 6 bases and J gave up 5 bases; unmatched junction bases: 7. The CDR3 sequence: CACAKAGNNEQFF. In DNA form, the CDR3 reads TGTGCCTGCGCCAAAGCGGGAAACAATGAGCAGTTCTTC.